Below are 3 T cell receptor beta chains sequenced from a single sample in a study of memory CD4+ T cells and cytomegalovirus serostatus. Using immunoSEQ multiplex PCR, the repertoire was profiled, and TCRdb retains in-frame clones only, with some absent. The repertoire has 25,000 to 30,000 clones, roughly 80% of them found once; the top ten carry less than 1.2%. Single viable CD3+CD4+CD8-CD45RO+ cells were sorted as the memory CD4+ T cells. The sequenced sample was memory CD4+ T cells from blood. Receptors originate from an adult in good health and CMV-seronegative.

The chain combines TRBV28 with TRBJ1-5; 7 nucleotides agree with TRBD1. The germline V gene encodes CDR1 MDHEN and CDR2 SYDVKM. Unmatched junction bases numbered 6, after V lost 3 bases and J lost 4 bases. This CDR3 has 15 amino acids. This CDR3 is CASSFGGQLNQPQHF. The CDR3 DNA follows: TGTGCCAGCAGTTTCGGGGGACAGCTGAATCAGCCCCAGCATTTT.

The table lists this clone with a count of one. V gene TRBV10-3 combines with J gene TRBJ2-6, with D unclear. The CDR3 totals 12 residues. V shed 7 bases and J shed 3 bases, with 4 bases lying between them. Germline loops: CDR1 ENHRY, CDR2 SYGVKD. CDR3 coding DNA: TGTGCCATCATGAGTGGGGCCAACGTCCTGACTTTC. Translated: CAIMSGANVLTF.

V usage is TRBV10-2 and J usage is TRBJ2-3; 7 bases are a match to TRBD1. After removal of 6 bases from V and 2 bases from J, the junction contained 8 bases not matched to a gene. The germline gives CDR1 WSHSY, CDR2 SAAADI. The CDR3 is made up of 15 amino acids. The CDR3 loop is CASRPDRSLTDTQYF. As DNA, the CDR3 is TGCGCCAGCAGACCGGACAGGAGCCTCACAGATACGCAGTATTTT.